The next 25 T cell receptor beta chains were all read from a single sample in a study of OX40 agonist ivuxolimab in advanced cancers. This table comes from immunoSEQ multiplex PCR, and its TCRdb copy is limited to in-frame clones, with some not included. The data contain around 82,000 clones, more than 70% of them seen just once; the ten biggest clones take up roughly 0.44%. This material consisted of CD4+ or CD8+ T cells sorted from blood, taken in a trial of the OX40 agonist ivuxolimab. The receptors derive from an adult with an advanced solid tumor such as melanoma, head and neck, liver or kidney cancer.

This chain joins TRBV11-2 and TRBJ2-3, with 7 bases matching TRBD2. This CDR3 has 16 amino acids. J was trimmed by 1 base and V by 4 bases; bases with no gene match: 8. Germline V CDR1 and CDR2: SGHAT, FQNNGV. The CDR3 bases are TGTGCCAGCAGCTACAACAGTGGGGGGGGCACAGATACGCAGTATTTT. Amino acid sequence: CASSYNSGGGTDTQYF.

This clone was observed a single time. The V gene is TRBV11-3, the J gene TRBJ2-5, with D perhaps given as TRBD1 or TRBD2 (5 bases each). The CDR3 has 16 residues. V shed 3 bases and J shed 2 bases, with 16 bases lying between them. Germline CDR1 is SGHNT and CDR2 is YENEEA. The CDR3 protein is CASSFRSSGGQETQYF. In DNA, the CDR3 is TGTGCCAGCAGCTTCCGCTCTAGTGGGGGACAAGAGACCCAGTACTTC.

The chain uses TRBV19 and TRBJ1-2; no reliable D call. The CDR3 length is 14 residues. The V gene lost 7 bases and the J gene lost 2 bases, with 14 bases spanning the gap. Germline values: CDR1 LNHDA, CDR2 SQIVND (reference sequence). The CDR3 loop is CASTMRLANYGYTF. CDR3 nucleotide sequence: TGTGCCAGTACCATGAGGTTGGCAAACTATGGCTACACCTTC.

The chain links TRBV5-1 to TRBJ2-1, with 9 nucleotides matching TRBD1. The J segment lost 7 bases and the V segment lost 0 bases, leaving 2 bases of the junction unmatched. The CDR3 contains 14 residues. Germline CDR1 and CDR2: SGHRS and YFSETQ. The CDR3 DNA follows: TGCGCCAGCAGCTTGGGACAGGGGGGAAATGAGCAGTTCTTC. Amino acid sequence: CASSLGQGGNEQFF.

The CDR3, as DNA: TGTGCCAGCAGCCCTACCGCCGGGACATCGCGCACTGAAGCTTTCTTT. Its translation: CASSPTAGTSRTEAFF. The V gene is TRBV5-5, the J gene TRBJ1-1, with TRBD1 as a possible D gene (6 bases). Trimming took off 4 bases at V and 4 bases at J, with 20 bases between the two ends. The V gene's germline CDR1 is SGHKS and CDR2 YYEKEE (reference sequence). The length of the CDR3 is 16 residues.

The rearrangement links TRBV4-3 to TRBJ2-3; 8 nucleotides agree with TRBD1. Looked up from germline, CDR1 is LGHNA and CDR2 is YSLEER. Trimming took 3 bases from V and 5 from J; bases not matched to a gene: 10. This CDR3 spans 16 amino acids. The DNA of the CDR3 is TGCGCCAGCAGCCAGTCCGGACAGGGCGTTCAAGATACGCAGTATTTT. It specifies CASSQSGQGVQDTQYF.

This clone was detected only once. V and J are TRBV5-1 and TRBJ1-2; tentative D call: TRBD1 (5 bases). Germline CDR1 SGHRS, CDR2 YFSETQ. The CDR3 extends over 16 amino acids. V lost 0 bases and J lost 3, with 15 bases in between. The CDR3 loop is CASSLAGVRGDYGYTF. In DNA, the CDR3 is TGCGCCAGCAGCTTGGCCGGGGTTAGGGGCGACTATGGCTACACCTTC.

The V gene is TRBV19, the J gene TRBJ1-2, with D possibly matching TRBD1 (6 bases). CDR1 and CDR2 from the germline V gene are LNHDA and SQIVND (reference sequence). V lost 7 bases to trimming and J lost 5 bases, with 14 bases between them. The CDR3 has 13 amino acids. CDR3 DNA: TGTGCCAGTATGGGCAGGGGTCTTTATGGCTACACCTTC. As protein: CASMGRGLYGYTF.

The V and J genes are TRBV4-3 and TRBJ2-3, with a possible D match to TRBD2 (6 bases). This CDR3 is built from 16 residues. Per germline, CDR1 LGHNA and CDR2 YSLEER. Between the trimmed V and J ends, which lost 0 bases and 5 bases, there was a span of 15 bases. CDR3 region: CASSQDPGPEGDTQYF. For the CDR3, the DNA is TGCGCCAGCAGCCAAGATCCCGGACCGGAGGGAGATACGCAGTATTTT.

The chain couples TRBV10-3 to TRBJ2-2; D uncertain. The CDR3 consists of 12 residues. In germline, CDR1 is ENHRY, CDR2 SYGVKD. With 6 bases removed from V and 6 bases from J, the gap between germline ends came to 8 bases. CDR3 sequence: CAIRGSAGELFF. The CDR3 DNA follows: TGTGCCATCAGAGGCTCTGCCGGGGAGCTGTTTTTT.

This rearrangement joins TRBV14 to TRBJ1-6; D remains ambiguous. The CDR3 consists of 12 residues. V dropped 1 base and J dropped 13 bases, with 8 bases sitting between them. CDR1 and CDR2 (germline): SGHDN, FVKESK. DNA for the CDR3: TGTGCCAGCAGCCAAGTAGGTGCCCCCCTCCACTTT. Its protein is CASSQVGAPLHF.

CDR3 nucleotides: TGTGCCAGCAGAGATCGAACCCGGGACAGGGTACGTCAGCCCCAGCATTTT. It yields the protein CASRDRTRDRVRQPQHF. The chain combines TRBV28 with TRBJ1-5; 9 bases map to TRBD1. The ends lost 6 bases at V and 6 bases at J; junction bases unmatched: 15. Per the germline V gene, CDR1 is MDHEN and CDR2 is SYDVKM. This CDR3 is 17 amino acids long. The full variable domain, with the rest looked up from reference TRBV28 and TRBJ1-5, is DVKVTQSSRYLVKRTGEKVFLECVQDMDHENMFWYRQDPGLGLRLIYFSYDVKMKEKGDIPEGYSVSREKKERFSLILESASTNQTSMYLCASRDRTRDRVRQPQHFGDGTRLSIL.

The V and J genes are TRBV27 and TRBJ1-4; D is possibly TRBD1 (5 bases). This CDR3 comprises 16 residues. The germline CDR1 and CDR2 sequences are MNHEY and SMNVEV (reference sequence). V was cut by 0 bases and J by 7 bases, with 15 bases left in between. The CDR3, as DNA: TGTGCCAGCAGTTTATCTATGAGGGGACGGGGTGAAAAACTGTTTTTT. Translation: CASSLSMRGRGEKLFF.

This chain joins TRBV19 and TRBJ2-3; possibly TRBD1 or TRBD2 for D (6 bases each). Deletions cut 0 bases from V and 4 bases from J, with 8 bases between. This CDR3 comprises 14 residues. CDR1 LNHDA and CDR2 SQIVND come from the germline V gene (reference sequence). The CDR3 is CASSIEGGADTQYF. DNA of the CDR3: TGTGCCAGTAGTATAGAGGGGGGCGCAGATACGCAGTATTTT.

J is TRBJ2-5 and V is TRBV7-2; 7 nucleotides match TRBD1. Germline CDR1 is SGHTA and CDR2 is FQGNSA. The J segment lost 5 bases and the V segment lost 3 bases, leaving 6 bases of the junction unmatched. CDR3 length equals 14 residues. As DNA, the CDR3 is TGTGCCAGCAGCTTCCAGGGGGTAGGGGAGACCCAGTACTTC. It specifies CASSFQGVGETQYF.

The V gene is TRBV28, the J gene TRBJ2-3; D unresolved. Germline V lookup: CDR1 MDHEN, CDR2 SYDVKM. V lost 3 bases to trimming and J lost 6 bases, with 7 bases between them. The CDR3 is 12 amino acids. CDR3 sequence reads: CASSLPGDTQYF. The CDR3 nucleotides read TGTGCCAGCAGTTTGCCTGGGGATACGCAGTATTTT.

This clone has a single count. Other DNA sequences of this sample code for an identical CDR3. This chain links TRBV5-1 with TRBJ2-3, with D possibly being TRBD1 (6 bases). Trimming removed 0 bases from V and 3 bases from J, with 8 bases in between. The germline CDR1 and CDR2 sequences are SGHRS and YFSETQ. This CDR3 has 14 residues. CDR3 sequence: CASSLAGETDTQYF. Here the CDR3 DNA reads TGCGCCAGCAGCTTGGCAGGGGAAACAGATACGCAGTATTTT.

Written as DNA, the CDR3 is TGTGCCAGCAGGTCGCCCCCCGGGGAGCTGTTTTTT. Amino acids: CASRSPPGELFF. The chain uses TRBV11-3 and TRBJ2-2; D is ambiguous. V was pared by 6 bases and J by 6 bases, with 8 bases between. The CDR3 covers 12 residues. CDR1 is SGHNT and CDR2 is YENEEA in the germline V gene.

The chain couples TRBV18 to TRBJ2-7; D is perhaps TRBD1 (6 bases). Germline values: CDR1 KGHSH, CDR2 LQKENI. CDR3 size: 15 residues. The V and J ends lost 2 bases and 1 base respectively, with 12 bases between them. The CDR3 DNA reads as TGTGCCAGCTCACCAGGACAGTTAACTTCCTACGAGCAGTACTTC. Its protein is CASSPGQLTSYEQYF.

J is TRBJ1-1 and V is TRBV5-1; D unresolved. Trimming took 3 bases from V and 2 from J, leaving 11 bases between them. CDR3 length: 14 residues. Germline V gene sequence: CDR1 SGHRS, CDR2 YFSETQ. CDR3 DNA: TGCGCCAGCAGCTACGCCCGGGTCAACACTGAAGCTTTCTTT. It yields the protein CASSYARVNTEAFF.

The count of this clone is one. The chain employs TRBV19 and TRBJ2-1; D may be TRBD1 or TRBD2 (6 bases each). This CDR3 is built from 16 residues. Germline CDR1 and CDR2: LNHDA and SQIVND (reference sequence). V lost 7 bases to trimming and J lost 4 bases, with 20 bases between them. The DNA of the CDR3 is TGTGCCAGTACCCCTGGCAGTGGGGGGCCTTACAATGAGCAGTTCTTC. This sequence encodes CASTPGSGGPYNEQFF.

In its sample, this clone was seen once. The rearrangement links TRBV9 to TRBJ1-1; 10 bases are shared with TRBD1. This CDR3 has 15 amino acids. CDR1 is SGDLS and CDR2 is YYNGEE in the germline V gene. J lost 5 bases, V lost 4 bases, and 8 bases had no gene match. The CDR3: CASSPRRGQGTEAFF. The CDR3 coding sequence is TGTGCCAGCAGCCCACGCCGGGGACAGGGGACTGAAGCTTTCTTT.

The chain recombines TRBV6-6 with TRBJ1-4; no firm D call. The CDR3 length is 15 residues. Trimming stripped 5 bases from V and 8 bases from J, with 18 bases between. The V gene's germline CDR1 is MNHNY and CDR2 SVGAGI (reference sequence). The CDR3: CASSNTVEAREKLFF. For the CDR3, the DNA is TGTGCCAGCAGTAATACAGTTGAGGCCCGCGAAAAACTGTTTTTT.

V gene TRBV18 combines with J gene TRBJ1-2, with 9 positions matching TRBD1. The V segment lost 4 bases and the J segment 6 bases; nucleotides outside the gene matches: 12. Germline lookup yields CDR1 KGHSH and CDR2 LQKENI. The CDR3 covers 16 residues. The CDR3 loop is CASSLVRDRELNGYTF. Written as DNA, the CDR3 is TGTGCCAGCTCACTAGTCCGGGACAGGGAGTTGAATGGCTACACCTTC.

The chain recombines TRBV11-3 with TRBJ2-3, with 7 positions matching TRBD2. The CDR3 sequence is 14 residues long. With V trimmed by 3 bases and J by 6 bases, 6 bases remained unmatched. The germline gives CDR1 SGHNT, CDR2 YENEEA. In DNA, the CDR3 is TGTGCCAGCAGCTTTGGGGGAGGGAGGGATACGCAGTATTTT. Residues: CASSFGGGRDTQYF.